Described below is a single T cell receptor beta chain sequence and its context. The source of the sample is a study of shared T cell receptors in the human thymus. Trimming pared 4 bases from V and 2 bases from J, leaving 9 bases between. Germline CDR1 LGHNT, CDR2 FRNRAP. This CDR3 has 13 amino acids. TCRdb keeps only in-frame clones here, not all; method: immunoSEQ multiplex PCR. The data contain hundreds of thousands of clones, approximately 90% of them seen just once; the ten biggest clones take up about 0.01%. This sample also appeared in a second study, on human thymus T cells. As reported in that work: There appeared to be biased usage of V and J genes in thymic and blood repertoires.

The J gene is TRBJ2-7, the V gene TRBV12-5; D might be TRBD1 (6 bases). The receptor was isolated from a boy in the first two years of life with a congenital heart defect. The sequenced sample consisted of thymocytes. The CDR3 protein is CASGSDRPYEQYF. CDR3 sequence (DNA): TGTGCTAGTGGTTCGGACAGACCCTACGAGCAGTACTTC.